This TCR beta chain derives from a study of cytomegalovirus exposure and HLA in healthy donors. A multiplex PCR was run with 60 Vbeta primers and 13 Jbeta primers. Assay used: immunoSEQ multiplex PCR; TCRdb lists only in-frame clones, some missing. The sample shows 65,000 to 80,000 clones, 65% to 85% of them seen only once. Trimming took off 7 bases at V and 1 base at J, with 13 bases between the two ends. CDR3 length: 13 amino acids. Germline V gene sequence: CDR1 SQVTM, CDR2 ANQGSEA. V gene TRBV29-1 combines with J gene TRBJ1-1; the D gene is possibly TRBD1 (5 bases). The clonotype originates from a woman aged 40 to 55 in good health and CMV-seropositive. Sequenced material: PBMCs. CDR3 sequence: CSAMSGGNTEAFF. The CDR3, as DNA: TGCAGCGCTATGTCGGGGGGGAACACTGAAGCTTTCTTT. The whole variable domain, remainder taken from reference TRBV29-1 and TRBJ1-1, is SAVISQKPSRDICQRGTSLTIQCQVDSQVTMMFWYRQQPGQSLTLIATANQGSEATYESGFVIDKFPISRPNLTFSTLTVSNMSPEDSSIYLCSAMSGGNTEAFFGQGTRLTVV.